This T cell receptor (beta chain) emerged from a study of T cells in Graves' hyperthyroidism and ophthalmopathy. Amplification targeted TCR beta CDR3 regions from RNA transcripts. Primed by the HTBI set, a first-round RT-PCR was run on the TCR CDR3. TCRdb passed the multiplex PCR reads through MiXCR, listing each CDR3 protein once. The sample has about 580,000 distinct CDR3 sequences; approximately 15% are singletons. Uncontrolled infection, other autoimmune disease, pregnancy and lactation each barred patients from inclusion. There are 17 residues in the CDR3. Germline loops: CDR1 SGHVS, CDR2 FQNEAQ. Concerning this clonotype: Mismatch with germline at one junction end may stem from a read error.

Sequenced: blood. The genes are TRBV7-8 and TRBJ1-6; 9 bases align to TRBD1. The sequence was obtained from a woman aged 25 to 39 with Graves' hyperthyroidism that later progressed to Graves' ophthalmopathy. The CDR3 DNA is TGTGCCAGCCGCTTCTCACAGGGGGCGTTGCATAATTCACCCCTCCACTTT. The encoded protein is CASRFSQGALHNSPLHF.